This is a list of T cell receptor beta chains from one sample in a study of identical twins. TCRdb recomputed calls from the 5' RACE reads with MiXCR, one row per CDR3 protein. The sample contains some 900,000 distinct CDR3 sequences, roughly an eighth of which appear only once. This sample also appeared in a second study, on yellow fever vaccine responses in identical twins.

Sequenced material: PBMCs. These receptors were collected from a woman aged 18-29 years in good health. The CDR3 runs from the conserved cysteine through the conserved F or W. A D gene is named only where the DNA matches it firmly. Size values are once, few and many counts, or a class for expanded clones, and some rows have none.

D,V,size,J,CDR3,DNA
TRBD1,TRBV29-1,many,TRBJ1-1,CTHVERQGAMNTEAFF,TGCACCCACGTTGAGAGACAGGGGGCCATGAACACTGAAGCTTTCTTT
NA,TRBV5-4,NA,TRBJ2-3,CASSWSESDTQYF,TGTGCCAGCAGCTGGTCTGAGTCAGATACGCAGTATTTT
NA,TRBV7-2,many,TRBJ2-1,CASSFSRANEQFF,TGTGCCAGCAGCTTCTCTAGGGCCAATGAGCAGTTCTTC
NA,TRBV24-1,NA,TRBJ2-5,CATSDSIGGQETQYF,TGTGCCACCAGTGACTCTATCGGGGGTCAAGAGACCCAGTACTTC
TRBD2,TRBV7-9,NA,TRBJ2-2,CASSPTSGRAFGELFF,TGTGCCAGCAGCCCTACTAGCGGGAGGGCCTTCGGGGAGCTGTTTTTT
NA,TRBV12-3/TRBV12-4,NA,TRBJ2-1,CASSPLGLSSYNEQFF,TGTGCCAGCAGTCCTTTGGGATTAAGCTCCTACAATGAGCAGTTCTTC
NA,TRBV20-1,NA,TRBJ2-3,CSARDKGQGSGDTQYF,TGCAGTGCTAGAGATAAGGGGCAGGGATCGGGAGATACGCAGTATTTT
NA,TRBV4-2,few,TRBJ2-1,CASSQGPPSGPYNEQFF,TGTGCCAGCAGCCAAGGCCCTCCGAGCGGACCCTACAATGAGCAGTTCTTC
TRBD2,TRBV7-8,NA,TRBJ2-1,CASSSRLAGHNEQFF,TGTGCCAGCAGCTCCAGACTAGCGGGTCATAATGAGCAGTTCTTC
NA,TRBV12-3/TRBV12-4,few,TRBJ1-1,CASSARVVGTEAFF,TGTGCCAGCAGTGCCAGGGTTGTCGGGACTGAAGCTTTCTTT
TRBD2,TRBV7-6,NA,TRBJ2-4,CASRIKREWSDIQYF,TGTGCCAGCAGAATTAAGCGGGAATGGAGTGACATTCAGTACTTC
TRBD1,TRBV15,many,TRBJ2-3,CATSSGWGTGSTDTQYF,TGTGCCACCAGCAGTGGATGGGGGACAGGGAGCACAGATACGCAGTATTTT
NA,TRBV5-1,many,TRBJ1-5,CASSLTADQPQHF,TGCGCCAGCAGCTTGACTGCCGATCAGCCCCAGCATTTT
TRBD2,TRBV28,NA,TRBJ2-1,CASSLSVAGAYNEQFF,TGTGCCAGCAGTTTATCTGTAGCGGGGGCCTACAATGAGCAGTTCTTC
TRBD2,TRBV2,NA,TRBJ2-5,CASSSRLAGGPATRLETQYF,TGTGCCAGCAGTTCCAGACTAGCGGGGGGGCCAGCTACCAGACTAGAGACCCAGTACTTC
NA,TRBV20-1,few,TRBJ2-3,CSAESRAKGVADTQYF,TGCAGTGCTGAGTCCCGGGCCAAAGGAGTCGCAGATACGCAGTATTTT
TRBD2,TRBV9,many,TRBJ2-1,CASSVGAGVSYNEQFF,TGTGCCAGCAGCGTAGGGGCGGGGGTGTCCTACAATGAGCAGTTCTTC
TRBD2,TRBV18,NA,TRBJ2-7,CASSPATSFYEQYF,TGTGCCAGCTCACCAGCGACTAGCTTTTACGAGCAGTACTTC
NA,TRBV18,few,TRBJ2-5,CASSRGIRETQYF,TGTGCCAGCTCACGAGGGATTCGCGAGACCCAGTACTTC
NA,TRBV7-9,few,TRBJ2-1,CASSSHSRNEQFF,TGTGCCAGCAGCTCGCATAGCAGGAATGAGCAGTTCTTC
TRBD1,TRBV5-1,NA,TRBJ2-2,CASSLPFTGANTGELFF,TGCGCCAGCAGCTTGCCCTTTACAGGGGCCAACACCGGGGAGCTGTTTTTT
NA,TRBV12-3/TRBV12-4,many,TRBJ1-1,CASRENTEAFF,TGTGCCAGCAGGGAGAACACTGAAGCTTTCTTT
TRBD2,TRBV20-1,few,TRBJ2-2,CSARDTSGSRAGELFF,TGCAGTGCTAGAGATACTAGCGGGAGTAGAGCCGGGGAGCTGTTTTTT
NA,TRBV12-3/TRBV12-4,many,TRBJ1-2,CASSFGSYGYTF,TGCGCCAGCAGCTTTGGGTCCTATGGCTACACCTTC
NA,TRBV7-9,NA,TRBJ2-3,CASRPFGIPTDTQYF,TGTGCCAGCAGACCCTTCGGGATTCCCACAGATACGCAGTATTTT
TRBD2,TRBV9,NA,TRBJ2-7,CASSVSGSAYEQYF,TGTGCCAGCAGCGTTAGCGGGTCCGCCTACGAGCAGTACTTC
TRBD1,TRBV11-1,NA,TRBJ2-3,CASSFSVGGQGGLDTQYF,TGTGCCAGCAGCTTTAGTGTCGGGGGACAGGGAGGTTTGGATACGCAGTATTTT
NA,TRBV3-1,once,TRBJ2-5,CASSEARGRRETQYF,TGTGCCAGCAGCGAAGCCAGGGGGAGGAGAGAGACCCAGTACTTC
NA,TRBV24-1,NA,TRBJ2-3,CATSDLGLTDTQYF,TGTGCCACCAGTGATTTGGGACTGACAGATACGCAGTATTTT
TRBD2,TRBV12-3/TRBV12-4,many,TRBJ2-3,CASSPHREGWPDTQYF,TGTGCCAGCAGCCCCCACCGGGAGGGGTGGCCAGATACGCAGTATTTT
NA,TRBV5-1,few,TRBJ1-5,CASSLDYDQPQHF,TGCGCCAGCAGCTTGGATTATGATCAGCCCCAGCATTTT
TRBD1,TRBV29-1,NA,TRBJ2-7,CSGRQGNSYEQYF,TGCAGCGGCAGACAGGGGAATAGTTACGAGCAGTACTTC
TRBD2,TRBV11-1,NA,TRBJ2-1,CASSLGPLTSGRGDEQFF,TGTGCCAGCAGCTTAGGACCCCTGACTAGCGGGAGGGGTGATGAGCAGTTCTTC
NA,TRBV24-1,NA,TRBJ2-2,CATSTQGYTGELFF,TGTGCCACCAGTACCCAAGGATACACCGGGGAGCTGTTTTTT
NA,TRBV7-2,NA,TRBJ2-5,CASSLDPSRQETQYF,TGTGCCAGCAGCTTAGATCCTAGCAGACAAGAGACCCAGTACTTC
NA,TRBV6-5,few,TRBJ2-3,CASSYKGSTDTQYF,TGTGCCAGCAGTTACAAGGGTTCCACAGATACGCAGTATTTT